This T cell receptor beta chain was identified during a study of Ad26.COV2.S vaccination and SARS-CoV-2 variants. Study as a whole: The study gave Ad26.COV2.S intramuscularly, once or twice 56 days apart.

Findings and caveats of the study: Vaccine recipients surpassed placebo recipients in spike-specific TCR breadth.

This CDR3 contains 14 residues. With 6 bases clipped from V and 12 bases from J, the junction kept 5 bases outside the gene matches. Looked up from germline, CDR1 is MRHNA and CDR2 is SNTAGT. As concerns this clone: Antigen specificity is unknown.

Documented treatment: some 20 received Ad26.COV2.S at low or high dose, single or two shots; 5 received placebo; per-sample allocation not given. On day 63 after the first injection, vaccine and placebo recipients gave samples. Method: immunoSEQ multiplex PCR; TCRdb's copy keeps in-frame clones and lacks some. The table lists roughly 680,000 clones, more than 80% of them singletons. The chain recombines TRBV6-4 with TRBJ2-1, with 16 nucleotides matching TRBD2. This TCR was sampled from a person between 18 and 59 years old who received the Ad26.COV2.S COVID-19 vaccine or a placebo. This specimen was peripheral blood, taken in a trial of Ad26.COV2.S vaccine versus placebo. CDR3 sequence (DNA): TGTGCCAGCAGCGGGACTAGCGGGGGGGCGGCGCAGTTCTTC. It translates to CASSGTSGGAAQFF.